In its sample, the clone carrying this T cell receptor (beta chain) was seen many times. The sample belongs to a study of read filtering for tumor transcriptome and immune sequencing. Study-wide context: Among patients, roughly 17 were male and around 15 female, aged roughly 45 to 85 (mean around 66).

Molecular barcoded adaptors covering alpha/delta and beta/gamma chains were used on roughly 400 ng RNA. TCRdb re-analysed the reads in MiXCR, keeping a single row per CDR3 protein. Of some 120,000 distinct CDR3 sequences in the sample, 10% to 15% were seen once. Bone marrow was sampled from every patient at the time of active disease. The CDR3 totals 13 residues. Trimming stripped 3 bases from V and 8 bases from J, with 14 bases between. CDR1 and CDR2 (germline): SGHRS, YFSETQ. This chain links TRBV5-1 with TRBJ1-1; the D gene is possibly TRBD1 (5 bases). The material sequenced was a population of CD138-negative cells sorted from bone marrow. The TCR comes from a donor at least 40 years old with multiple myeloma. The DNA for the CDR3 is TGCGCCAGCAGCTGGAGGGGCTTAGGGGAAGCTTTCTTT. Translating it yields CASSWRGLGEAFF.